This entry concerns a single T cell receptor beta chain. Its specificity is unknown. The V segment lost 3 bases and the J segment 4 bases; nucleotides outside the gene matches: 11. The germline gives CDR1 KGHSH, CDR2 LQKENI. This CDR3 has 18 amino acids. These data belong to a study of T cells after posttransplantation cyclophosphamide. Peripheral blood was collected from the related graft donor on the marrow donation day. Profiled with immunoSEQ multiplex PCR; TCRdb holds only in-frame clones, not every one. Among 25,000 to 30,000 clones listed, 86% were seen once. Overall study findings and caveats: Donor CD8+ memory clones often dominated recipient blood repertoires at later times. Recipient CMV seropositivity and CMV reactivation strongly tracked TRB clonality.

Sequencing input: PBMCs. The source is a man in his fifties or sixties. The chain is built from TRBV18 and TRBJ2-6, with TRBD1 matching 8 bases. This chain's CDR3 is CASSPIGQGVGGANVLTF. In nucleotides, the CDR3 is TGTGCCAGCTCACCCATCGGACAGGGCGTGGGGGGGGCCAACGTCCTGACTTTC.